The 12 T cell receptor beta chains presented below share a single source sample, sequenced in a study of blood T cell repertoires in COVID-19. Method: immunoSEQ multiplex PCR; TCRdb's copy keeps in-frame clones and lacks some. The data contain 140,000 to 150,000 clones, about four fifths of them singletons. The sequenced sample was peripheral blood. The receptors shown here come from a human donor in a cohort sampled during active COVID-19.

The rearrangement uses TRBV5-1 and TRBJ1-3, with TRBD1 as a possible D gene (5 bases). CDR1 is SGHRS and CDR2 is YFSETQ in the germline V gene. The CDR3 runs to 16 residues. The V gene lost 0 bases and the J gene lost 0 bases, with 10 bases spanning the gap. The CDR3 is CASSLVDSYSGNTIYF. The DNA for the CDR3 is TGCGCCAGCAGCTTGGTAGACAGCTACTCTGGAAACACCATATATTTT.

In this sample, this clone turned up a few times. This chain joins TRBV14 and TRBJ2-5; TRBD1 matches 8 bases. Germline assignment: CDR1 SGHDN and CDR2 FVKESK. The CDR3 extends over 16 amino acids. V trimming: 2 bases; J trimming: 1 base; junction bases outside the gene matches: 6. CDR3 nucleotides: TGTGCCAGCAGCCAACCCCAGGGGGCTCGCCAAGAGACCCAGTACTTC. Protein sequence: CASSQPQGARQETQYF.

This sequence joins TRBV19 and TRBJ1-4; D remains ambiguous. The CDR3 has 17 residues. Germline V gene lookup returns CDR1 LNHDA and CDR2 SQIVND (reference sequence). The CDR3 is CASSFPAGNPTNEKLFF. The CDR3 nucleotides read TGTGCATCCAGTTTCCCCGCAGGCAATCCAACTAATGAAAAACTGTTTTTT.

The V and J genes are TRBV10-1 and TRBJ2-7; the match to TRBD2 covers 11 bases. Trimming at V came to 4 bases and at J to 7 bases, leaving 6 bases not matched to a gene. CDR3 size: 14 residues. The V gene's germline CDR1 is WNHNN and CDR2 SYGVQD (reference sequence). DNA for the CDR3: TGCGCCAGCAGTGGACTAGCGGGAACGGGGGAGCAGTACTTC. It translates to CASSGLAGTGEQYF.

The chain has TRBV10-3 and TRBJ2-7, with D uncertain. Trimming shortened V by 6 bases and J by 2 bases, and 20 bases separated the two germline ends. Looked up from germline, CDR1 is ENHRY and CDR2 is SYGVKD. The CDR3 has 16 residues. DNA for the CDR3: TGTGCCATCAGCAGTTACAGTGTTTCCCATGCCTACGAGCAGTACTTC. Amino acid sequence: CAISSYSVSHAYEQYF.

The chain couples TRBV5-1 to TRBJ1-1, with D possibly TRBD1 on 5 matching bases. The length of the CDR3 is 14 residues. Germline loops: CDR1 SGHRS, CDR2 YFSETQ. Trimming took 3 bases from V and 3 from J, leaving 12 bases between them. As DNA, the CDR3 is TGCGCCAGCAGCTCTCAGGGAACTGACACTGAAGCTTTCTTT. Translating gives CASSSQGTDTEAFF.

The CDR3 loop is CASSLDGLGYNEQFF. CDR3 nucleotides: TGCGCCAGCAGCTTGGATGGACTAGGGTACAATGAGCAGTTCTTC. The V call is TRBV5-1, the J call TRBJ2-1; 7 bases align to TRBD2. CDR1 is SGHRS, CDR2 YFSETQ, per germline. V shed 0 bases and J 4 bases; nucleotides not matched to a gene: 4. CDR3 length: 15 residues.

The chain couples TRBV5-4 to TRBJ2-2, with D perhaps TRBD2 (6 bases). CDR3 size: 14 residues. CDR1 and CDR2 (germline): SGHNT, YYREEE (reference sequence). Between the trimmed V and J ends, which lost 7 bases and 1 base, there was a span of 11 bases. The DNA for the CDR3 is TGTGCCAGCCTATCGCGGGAGAACACCGGGGAGCTGTTTTTT. Its translation is CASLSRENTGELFF.

The chain employs TRBV19 and TRBJ2-7, with TRBD2 matching 14 bases. CDR1 is LNHDA, CDR2 SQIVND, per germline (reference sequence). This CDR3 is 15 amino acids long. Losses at the gene ends were 3 bases for V and 6 bases for J; bases not matched to a gene: 4. CDR3 loop: CASSMGTSGSVEQYF. The DNA of the CDR3 is TGTGCCAGTAGTATGGGGACTAGCGGGAGCGTCGAGCAGTACTTC.

The chain couples TRBV7-7 to TRBJ2-5; the D gene is possibly TRBD2 (6 bases). Between the trimmed V and J ends, which lost 3 bases and 5 bases, there was a span of 10 bases. The CDR3 extends over 13 amino acids. Looked up from germline, CDR1 is SSHAT and CDR2 is FNYEAQ (reference sequence). The CDR3 DNA reads TGTGCCAGCAGCTTTGGAGGGTTGGAGACCCAGTACTTC. It specifies CASSFGGLETQYF.

This chain joins TRBV5-4 and TRBJ1-1; 7 bases are a match to TRBD1. The CDR3 covers 15 residues. Germline V CDR1 and CDR2: SGHNT, YYREEE (reference sequence). After removal of 4 bases from V and 4 bases from J, the junction contained 10 bases not matched to a gene. DNA of the CDR3: TGTGCCAGCAGCGGCCGGGCAGGGGGAGGCACTGAAGCTTTCTTT. It specifies CASSGRAGGGTEAFF.

The chain has TRBV7-6 and TRBJ2-1; TRBD2 matches 12 bases. Germline V lookup: CDR1 SGHVS, CDR2 FNYEAQ. Losses at the gene ends were 2 bases for V and 3 bases for J; bases not matched to a gene: 11. The CDR3 contains 19 residues. In nucleotides, the CDR3 is TGTGCCAGCAGCTTAATGACTAGCGGGAGTGAGGGACTCTACAATGAGCAGTTCTTC. This sequence encodes CASSLMTSGSEGLYNEQFF.